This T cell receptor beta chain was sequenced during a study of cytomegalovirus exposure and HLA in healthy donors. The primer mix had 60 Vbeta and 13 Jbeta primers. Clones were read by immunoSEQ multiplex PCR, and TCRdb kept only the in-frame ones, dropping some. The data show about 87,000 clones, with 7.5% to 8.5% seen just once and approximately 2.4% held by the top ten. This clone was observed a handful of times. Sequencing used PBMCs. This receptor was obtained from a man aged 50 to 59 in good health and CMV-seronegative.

For the CDR3, the DNA is TGTGCCAGCAGCGTAGGAGCGAATGAGCAGTTCTTC. It specifies CASSVGANEQFF. The rearrangement joins TRBV9 to TRBJ2-1; the D is unclear. The CDR3 is 12 residues long. The V gene lost 0 bases and the J gene lost 7 bases, with 5 bases spanning the gap. Germline V lookup: CDR1 SGDLS, CDR2 YYNGEE. The full variable domain, rest sourced from reference TRBV9 and TRBJ2-1, is DSGVTQTPKHLITATGQRVTLRCSPRSGDLSVYWYQQSLDQGLQFLIQYYNGEERAKGNILERFSAQQFPDLHSELNLSSLELGDSALYFCASSVGANEQFFGPGTRLTVL.